This entry concerns a single TCR beta chain. What it recognizes is unknown. Trimming took 3 bases from V and 2 from J, leaving 6 bases between them. Germline CDR1 is MNHEY and CDR2 is SMNVEV (reference sequence). CDR3 length: 13 residues. The data derive from a study of cytotoxic CD8 clonotypes in ibrutinib-treated CLL. Study outcomes and limitations: Public clonotypes, found uncommonly, either contracted or stayed stable on treatment. Having risen at ibrutinib response, clonality had fallen back toward baseline by progression.

Depths of 1 in 200,000 to 1 in 1 million T cells were the sequencing target. Sequencing was performed with immunoSEQ multiplex PCR; in TCRdb, only in-frame clones are kept and a portion is missing. The data contain fewer than 55,000 clones, about three fifths of them singletons. The chain links TRBV27 to TRBJ2-3, with unresolved D. This TCR was sampled from a human donor with chronic lymphocytic leukemia. The source material was PBMCs, sampled after 24 months of ibrutinib treatment. The CDR3 bases are TGTGCCAGCAGTTTGTACTACACAGATACGCAGTATTTT. The encoded protein is CASSLYYTDTQYF.